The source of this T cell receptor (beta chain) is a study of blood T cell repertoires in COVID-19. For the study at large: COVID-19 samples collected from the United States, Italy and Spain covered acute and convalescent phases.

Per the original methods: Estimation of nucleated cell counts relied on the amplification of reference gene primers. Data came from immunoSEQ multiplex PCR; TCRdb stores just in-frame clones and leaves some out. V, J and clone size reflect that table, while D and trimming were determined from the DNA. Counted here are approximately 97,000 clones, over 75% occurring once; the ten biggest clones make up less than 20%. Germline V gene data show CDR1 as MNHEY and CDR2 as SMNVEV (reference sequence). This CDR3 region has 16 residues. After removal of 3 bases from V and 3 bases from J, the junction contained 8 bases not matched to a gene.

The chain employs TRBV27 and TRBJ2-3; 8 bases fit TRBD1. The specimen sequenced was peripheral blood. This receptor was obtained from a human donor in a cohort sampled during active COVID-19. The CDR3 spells CASSFTRTGSTDTQYF. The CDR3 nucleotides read TGTGCCAGCAGTTTTACCAGGACAGGGTCAACAGATACGCAGTATTTT.